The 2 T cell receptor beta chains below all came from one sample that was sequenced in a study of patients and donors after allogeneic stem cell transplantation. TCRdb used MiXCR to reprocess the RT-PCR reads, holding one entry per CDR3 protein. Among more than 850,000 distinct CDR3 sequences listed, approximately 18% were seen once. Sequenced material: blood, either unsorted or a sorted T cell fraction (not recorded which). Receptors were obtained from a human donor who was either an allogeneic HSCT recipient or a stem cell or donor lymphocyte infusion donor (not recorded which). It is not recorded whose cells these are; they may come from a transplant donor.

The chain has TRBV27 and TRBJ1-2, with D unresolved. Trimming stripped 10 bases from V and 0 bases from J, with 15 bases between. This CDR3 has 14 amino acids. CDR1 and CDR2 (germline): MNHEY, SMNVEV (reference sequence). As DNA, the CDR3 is TGTGCCACCCGGGAAGGGAGGGCTAACTATGGCTACACCTTC. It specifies CATREGRANYGYTF.

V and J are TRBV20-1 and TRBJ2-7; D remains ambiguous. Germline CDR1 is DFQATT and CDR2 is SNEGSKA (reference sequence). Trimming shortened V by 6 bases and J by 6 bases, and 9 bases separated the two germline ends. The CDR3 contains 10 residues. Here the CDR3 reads CSAIAGEQYF. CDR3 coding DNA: TGCAGTGCCATCGCAGGCGAGCAGTACTTC.